Sequencing of this TCR beta chain was carried out in a study of blood T cell repertoires in COVID-19. Assay used: immunoSEQ multiplex PCR; TCRdb lists only in-frame clones, some missing. The sample comprises fewer than 150,000 clones, about 91% of which are singletons, and roughly 30% rests with the top ten. Trimming at V came to 5 bases and at J to 1 base, leaving 4 bases not matched to a gene. The CDR3 length is 14 residues. Germline CDR1 reads MDHEN; CDR2 reads SYDVKM. The rearrangement links TRBV28 to TRBJ2-7; 8 positions match TRBD1. This TCR came from a human donor in a cohort sampled during active COVID-19. Sequencing was performed on peripheral blood. CDR3 DNA: TGTGCCAGCAGTCGGACAGGGAAATCCTACGAGCAGTACTTC. This encodes CASSRTGKSYEQYF.